Listed below are T cell receptor beta chains from one sample, sequenced in a study of blood T cell repertoires in COVID-19. Assay: immunoSEQ multiplex PCR; the TCRdb copy retains only in-frame clones and omits some. This sample has tens of thousands of clones; about 80% occur once, and the top ten carry more than 12%. What was sequenced was peripheral blood. The source of these receptors is a man in his forties or fifties with active or convalescent COVID-19. The CDR3 runs from the conserved cysteine through the conserved F or W. The order of the fields is V gene, J gene, CDR3 protein.

v_call: TRBV6-6
j_call: TRBJ2-2
cdr3_aa: CASSKTSGGNTGELFF

v_call: TRBV13
j_call: TRBJ1-6
cdr3_aa: CASSPNLGQSNSPLHF

v_call: TRBV9
j_call: TRBJ1-1
cdr3_aa: CASSVTRSGPEAFF

v_call: TRBV3-1/TRBV3-2
j_call: TRBJ1-2
cdr3_aa: CASSQDMRLDYGYTF

v_call: TRBV21-1
j_call: TRBJ2-3
cdr3_aa: CASSPPGYLGSTDTQYF

v_call: TRBV6-1
j_call: TRBJ2-2
cdr3_aa: CASSERGAGSNTGELFF

v_call: TRBV29-1
j_call: TRBJ2-1
cdr3_aa: CSAPRGGQPYNEQFF

v_call: TRBV6-5
j_call: TRBJ2-3
cdr3_aa: CASEWSGGSTDTQYF

v_call: TRBV27
j_call: TRBJ1-6
cdr3_aa: CASSLGGNSPLHF

v_call: TRBV11-2
j_call: TRBJ2-3
cdr3_aa: CASSLVRGDTQYF

v_call: TRBV25-1
j_call: TRBJ1-1
cdr3_aa: CASSEYAIGQSEAFF

v_call: TRBV19
j_call: TRBJ2-1
cdr3_aa: CATRGQGAYNEQFF

v_call: TRBV14
j_call: TRBJ1-2
cdr3_aa: CASSQGGTGAFGGYTF

v_call: TRBV2
j_call: TRBJ1-1
cdr3_aa: CASTTRAGNTEAFF